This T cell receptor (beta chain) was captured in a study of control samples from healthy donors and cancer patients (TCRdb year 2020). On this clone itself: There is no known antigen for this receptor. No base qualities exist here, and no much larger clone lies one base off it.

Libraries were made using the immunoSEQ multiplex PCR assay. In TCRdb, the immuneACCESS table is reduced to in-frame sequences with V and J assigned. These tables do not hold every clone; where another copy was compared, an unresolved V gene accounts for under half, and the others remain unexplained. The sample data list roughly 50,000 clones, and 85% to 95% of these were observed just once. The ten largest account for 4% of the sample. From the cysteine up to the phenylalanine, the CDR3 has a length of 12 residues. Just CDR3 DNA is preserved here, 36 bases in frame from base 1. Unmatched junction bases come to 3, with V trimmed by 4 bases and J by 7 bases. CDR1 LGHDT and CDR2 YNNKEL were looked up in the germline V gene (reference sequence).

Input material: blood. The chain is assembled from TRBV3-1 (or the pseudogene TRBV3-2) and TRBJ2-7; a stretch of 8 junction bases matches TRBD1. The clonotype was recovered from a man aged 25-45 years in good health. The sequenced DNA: TGTGCCAGCAGCCCCGACAGGGGAGAGCAGTACTTC. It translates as CASSPDRGEQYF.